This T cell receptor (beta chain) derives from a study of T-cell memory formation after mild COVID-19. Trimming took 0 bases from V and 1 from J; bases not matched to a gene: 10. This CDR3 spans 19 amino acids. Germline V gene lookup returns CDR1 MNHEY and CDR2 SMNVEV (reference sequence). Sample barcodes and UMIs were carried by the TCR alpha and TCR beta cDNA libraries that 5'RACE generated with constant-segment primers. MiXCR, applied by TCRdb to the 5' RACE reads, yields one record per CDR3 protein. The repertoire holds under 300,000 distinct CDR3 sequences, over 8.5% seen once, with under 25% in the top ten.

The sample was PBMCs or a T cell subset sorted from them (not recorded which). This sequence was found in a man younger than 30 who had mild COVID-19 (a few samples of this study predate the infection). Cell type and time point are not known. The chain is built from TRBV27 and TRBJ2-2; 8 bases match TRBD1. The CDR3 loop reads CASSLSPPTGVWNTGELFF. The CDR3 coding sequence is TGTGCCAGCAGTTTATCGCCCCCGACAGGGGTTTGGAACACCGGGGAGCTGTTTTTT.